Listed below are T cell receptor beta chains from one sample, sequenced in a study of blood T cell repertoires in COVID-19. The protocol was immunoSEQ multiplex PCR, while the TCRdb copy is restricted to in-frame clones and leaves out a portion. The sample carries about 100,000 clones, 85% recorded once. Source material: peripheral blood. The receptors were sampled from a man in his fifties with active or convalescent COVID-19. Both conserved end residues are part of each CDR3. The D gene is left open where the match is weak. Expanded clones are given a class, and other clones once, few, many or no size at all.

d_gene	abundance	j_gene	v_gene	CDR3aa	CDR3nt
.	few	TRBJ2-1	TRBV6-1	CASSELAGSLYNEQFF	TGTGCCAGCAGTGAGCTAGCCGGGAGTCTGTACAATGAGCAGTTCTTC
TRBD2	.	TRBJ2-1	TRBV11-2	CASSLTSGSYNEQFF	TGTGCCAGCAGCTTAACCAGCGGGAGCTACAATGAGCAGTTCTTC
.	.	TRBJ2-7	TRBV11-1	CASSLGYAETYEQYF	TGTGCCAGCAGCTTAGGCTACGCGGAAACCTACGAGCAGTACTTC
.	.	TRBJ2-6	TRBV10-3	CAIRQRTGSSGANVLTF	TGTGCCATCAGACAACGGACGGGAAGCTCTGGGGCCAACGTCCTGACTTTC
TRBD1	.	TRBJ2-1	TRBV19	CASSTGTGDYEQFF	TGTGCCAGTAGTACCGGGACAGGGGATTATGAGCAGTTCTTC
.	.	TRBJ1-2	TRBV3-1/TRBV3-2	CASSPLVGGQVATF	TGTGCCAGCAGCCCCCTTGTGGGGGGGCAAGTCGCCACCTTC
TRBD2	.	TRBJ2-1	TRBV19	CASSIRGLAGSVEQFF	TGTGCCAGTAGTATAAGAGGACTAGCGGGAAGCGTTGAGCAGTTCTTC
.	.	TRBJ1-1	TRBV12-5	CASGLVLSAQTEAFF	TGTGCTAGTGGTTTGGTACTCAGCGCCCAGACTGAAGCTTTCTTT
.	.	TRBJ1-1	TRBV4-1	CASSPIGGRAFF	TGCGCCAGCAGCCCCATCGGGGGTCGGGCTTTCTTT
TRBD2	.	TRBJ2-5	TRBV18	CASSPLAGAQETQYF	TGTGCCAGCTCACCACTAGCGGGAGCCCAAGAGACCCAGTACTTC
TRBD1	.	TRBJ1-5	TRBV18	CASSPGTGDPNQPQHF	TGTGCCAGCTCACCTGGGACAGGGGATCCCAATCAGCCCCAGCATTTT
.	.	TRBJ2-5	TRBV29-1	CSVERGGVETQYF	TGCAGCGTTGAAAGAGGGGGTGTGGAGACCCAGTACTTC
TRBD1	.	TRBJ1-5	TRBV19	CASSRGQAAAGNQPQHF	TGTGCCAGTAGTAGGGGACAGGCCGCTGCAGGCAATCAGCCCCAGCATTTT
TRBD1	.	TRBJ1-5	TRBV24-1	CATSDSQGLYSNQPQHF	TGTGCCACCAGTGACTCACAGGGGCTGTATAGCAATCAGCCCCAGCATTTT
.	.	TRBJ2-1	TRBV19	CASRITGFVNNEQFF	TGTGCCAGTAGGATCACAGGGTTCGTCAATAATGAGCAGTTCTTC
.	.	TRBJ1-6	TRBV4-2	CASSQGGDSPLHF	TGTGCCAGCAGCCAGGGGGGTGATTCACCCCTCCACTTT
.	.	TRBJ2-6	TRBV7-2	CASSRVLTGANVLTF	TGTGCCAGCAGCCGCGTACTCACTGGGGCCAACGTCCTGACTTTC
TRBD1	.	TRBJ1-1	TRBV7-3	CASSSRDSPNTEAFF	TGTGCCAGCAGCTCTAGGGACAGCCCGAACACTGAAGCTTTCTTT
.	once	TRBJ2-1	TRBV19	CASSVTLGSSYNEQFF	TGTGCCAGTAGTGTGACCCTAGGGAGCTCCTACAATGAGCAGTTCTTC
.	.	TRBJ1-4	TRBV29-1	CSVGLREDGKLFF	TGCAGCGTAGGCTTGAGGGAGGACGGAAAACTGTTTTTT